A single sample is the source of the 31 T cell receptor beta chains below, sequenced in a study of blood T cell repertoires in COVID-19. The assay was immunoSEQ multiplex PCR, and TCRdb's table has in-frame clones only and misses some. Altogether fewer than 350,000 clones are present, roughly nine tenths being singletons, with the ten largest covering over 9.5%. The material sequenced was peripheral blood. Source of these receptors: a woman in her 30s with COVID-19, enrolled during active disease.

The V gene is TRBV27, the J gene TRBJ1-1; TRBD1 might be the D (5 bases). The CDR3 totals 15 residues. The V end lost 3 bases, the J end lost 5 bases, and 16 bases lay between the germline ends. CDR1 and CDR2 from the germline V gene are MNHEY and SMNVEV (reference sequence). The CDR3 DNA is TGTGCCAGCAGTTTTTCGGGCGGGGGATGGACTGAAGCTTTCTTT. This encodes CASSFSGGGWTEAFF.

CDR3 in DNA: TGTGCCAGCAGGTCCGGGACTAGCATATATGAGCAGTTCTTC. Amino acid sequence: CASRSGTSIYEQFF. V usage is TRBV28 and J usage is TRBJ2-1; 9 bases line up with TRBD2. V trimming: 6 bases; J trimming: 8 bases; junction bases outside the gene matches: 8. CDR1 MDHEN and CDR2 SYDVKM come from the germline V gene. The CDR3 sequence is 14 residues long.

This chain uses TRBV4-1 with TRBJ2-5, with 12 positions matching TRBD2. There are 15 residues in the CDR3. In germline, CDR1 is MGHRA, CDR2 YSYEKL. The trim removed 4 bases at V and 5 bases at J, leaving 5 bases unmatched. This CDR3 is CASSPLAGGMETQYF. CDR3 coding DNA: TGCGCCAGCAGCCCCCTAGCGGGGGGGATGGAGACCCAGTACTTC.

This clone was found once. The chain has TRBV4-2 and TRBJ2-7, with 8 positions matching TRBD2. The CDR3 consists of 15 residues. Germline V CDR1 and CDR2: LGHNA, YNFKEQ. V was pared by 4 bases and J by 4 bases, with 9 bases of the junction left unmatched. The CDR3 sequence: CASSLRLASIYEQYF. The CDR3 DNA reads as TGTGCCAGCAGCCTGAGACTAGCGTCGATATACGAGCAGTACTTC.

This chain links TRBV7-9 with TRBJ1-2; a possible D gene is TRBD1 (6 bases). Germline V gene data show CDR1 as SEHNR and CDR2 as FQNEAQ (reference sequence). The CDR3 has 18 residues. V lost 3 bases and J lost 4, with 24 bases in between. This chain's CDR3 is CASSFSLPRQGWGYGYTF. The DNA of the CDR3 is TGTGCCAGCAGCTTCTCCCTCCCCAGGCAGGGGTGGGGCTATGGCTACACCTTC. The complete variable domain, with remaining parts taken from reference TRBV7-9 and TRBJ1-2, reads DTGVSQNPRHKITKRGQNVTFRCDPISEHNRLYWYRQTLGQGPEFLTYFQNEAQLEKSRLLSDRFSAERPKGSFSTLEIQRTEQGDSAMYLCASSFSLPRQGWGYGYTFGSGTRLTVV.

This CDR3 is CASSVAGMGLGTEAFF. DNA for the CDR3: TGTGCCAGCAGCGTAGCAGGGATGGGGTTGGGCACTGAAGCTTTCTTT. The gene calls are TRBV9 and TRBJ1-1, with a weak D call TRBD1 (5 bases). The V gene lost 0 bases and the J gene lost 4 bases, with 16 bases spanning the gap. There are 16 residues in the CDR3. In germline, CDR1 is SGDLS, CDR2 YYNGEE.

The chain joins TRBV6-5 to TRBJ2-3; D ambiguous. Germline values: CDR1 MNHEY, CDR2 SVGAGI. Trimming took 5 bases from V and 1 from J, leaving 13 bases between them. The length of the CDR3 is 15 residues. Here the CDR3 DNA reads TGTGCCAGCAGTCACGATTGGGCCCGCACAGATACGCAGTATTTT. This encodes CASSHDWARTDTQYF.

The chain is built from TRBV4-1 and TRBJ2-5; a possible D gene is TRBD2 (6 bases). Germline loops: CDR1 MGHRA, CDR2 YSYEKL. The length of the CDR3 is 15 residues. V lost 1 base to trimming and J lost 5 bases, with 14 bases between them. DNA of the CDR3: TGCGCCAGCAGCCAAGGCGGGGCCGGGATTGAGACCCAGTACTTC. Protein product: CASSQGGAGIETQYF.

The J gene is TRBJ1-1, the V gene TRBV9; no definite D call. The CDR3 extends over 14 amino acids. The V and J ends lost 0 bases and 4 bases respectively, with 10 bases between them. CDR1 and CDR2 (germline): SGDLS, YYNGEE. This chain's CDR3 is CASSVDGGSTEAFF. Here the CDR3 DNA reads TGTGCCAGCAGCGTAGATGGAGGGAGCACTGAAGCTTTCTTT.

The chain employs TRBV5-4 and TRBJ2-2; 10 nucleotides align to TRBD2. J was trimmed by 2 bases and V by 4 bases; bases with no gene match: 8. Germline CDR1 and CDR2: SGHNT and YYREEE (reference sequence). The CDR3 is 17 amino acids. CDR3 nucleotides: TGTGCCAGCAGCCCGGACGGACTAGCGGAAAACACCGGGGAGCTGTTTTTT. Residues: CASSPDGLAENTGELFF.

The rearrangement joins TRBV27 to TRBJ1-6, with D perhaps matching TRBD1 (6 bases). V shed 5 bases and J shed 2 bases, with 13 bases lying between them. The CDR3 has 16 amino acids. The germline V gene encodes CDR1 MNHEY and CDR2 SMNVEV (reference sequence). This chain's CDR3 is CASSPRTDPYNSPLHF. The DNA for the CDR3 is TGTGCCAGCAGTCCCCGGACAGATCCCTATAATTCACCCCTCCACTTT.

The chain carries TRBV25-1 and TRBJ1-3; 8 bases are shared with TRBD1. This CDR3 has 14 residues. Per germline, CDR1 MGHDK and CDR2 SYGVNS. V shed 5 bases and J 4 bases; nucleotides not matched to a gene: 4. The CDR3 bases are TGTGCCAGCAGTCGGACAGGGCGGGGAAACACCATATATTTT. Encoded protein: CASSRTGRGNTIYF.

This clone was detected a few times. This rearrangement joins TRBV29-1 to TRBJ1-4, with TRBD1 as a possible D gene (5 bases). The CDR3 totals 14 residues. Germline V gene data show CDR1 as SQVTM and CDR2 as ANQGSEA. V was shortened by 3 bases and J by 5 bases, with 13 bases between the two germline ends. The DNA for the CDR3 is TGCAGCGTTGAGTGGTCTCAGGGAAATGAAAAACTGTTTTTT. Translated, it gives CSVEWSQGNEKLFF.

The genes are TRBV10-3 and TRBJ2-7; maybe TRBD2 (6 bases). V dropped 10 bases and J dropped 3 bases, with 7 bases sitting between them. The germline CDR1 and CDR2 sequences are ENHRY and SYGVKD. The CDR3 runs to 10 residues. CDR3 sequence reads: CATGGYEQYF. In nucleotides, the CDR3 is TGTGCCACCGGGGGCTACGAGCAGTACTTC.

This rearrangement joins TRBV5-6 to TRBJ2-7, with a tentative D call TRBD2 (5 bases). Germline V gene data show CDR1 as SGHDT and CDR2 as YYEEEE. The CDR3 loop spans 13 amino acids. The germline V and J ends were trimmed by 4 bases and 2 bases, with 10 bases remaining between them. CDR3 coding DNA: TGTGCCAGCAGCCCGGGGTCCCCCTACGAGCAGTACTTC. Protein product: CASSPGSPYEQYF.

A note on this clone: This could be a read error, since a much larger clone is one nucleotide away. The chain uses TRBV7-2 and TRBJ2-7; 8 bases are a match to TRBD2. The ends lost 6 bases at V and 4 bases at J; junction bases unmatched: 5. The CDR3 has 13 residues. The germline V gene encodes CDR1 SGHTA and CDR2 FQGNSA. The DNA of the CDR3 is TGTGCCAGCAGTAACGGGGGGGGGTACGAGCAGTACTTC. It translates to CASSNGGGYEQYF.

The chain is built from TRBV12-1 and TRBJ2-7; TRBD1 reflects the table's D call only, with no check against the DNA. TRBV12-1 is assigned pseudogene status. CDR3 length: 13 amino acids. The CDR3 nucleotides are TGTGCCAGGCCAGACAGGGGCTCCTACGAGCAGTACTTC. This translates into CARPDRGSYEQYF.

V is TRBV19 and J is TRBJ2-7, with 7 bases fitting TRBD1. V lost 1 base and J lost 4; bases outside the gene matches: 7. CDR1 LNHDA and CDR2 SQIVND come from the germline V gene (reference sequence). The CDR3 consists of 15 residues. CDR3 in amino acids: CASSIGTGRGYEQYF. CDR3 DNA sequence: TGTGCCAGTAGTATAGGGACAGGACGAGGGTACGAGCAGTACTTC. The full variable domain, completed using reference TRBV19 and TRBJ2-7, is DGGITQSPKYLFRKEGQNVTLSCEQNLNHDAMYWYRQDPGQGLRLIYYSQIVNDFQKGDIAEGYSVSREKKESFPLTVTSAQKNPTAFYLCASSIGTGRGYEQYFGPGTRLTVT.

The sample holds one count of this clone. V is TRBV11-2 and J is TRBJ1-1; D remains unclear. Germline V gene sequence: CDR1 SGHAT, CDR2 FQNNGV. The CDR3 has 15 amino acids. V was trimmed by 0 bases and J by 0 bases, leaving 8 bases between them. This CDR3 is CASSLDPVVNTEAFF. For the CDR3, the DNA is TGTGCCAGCAGCTTAGATCCCGTCGTGAACACTGAAGCTTTCTTT.

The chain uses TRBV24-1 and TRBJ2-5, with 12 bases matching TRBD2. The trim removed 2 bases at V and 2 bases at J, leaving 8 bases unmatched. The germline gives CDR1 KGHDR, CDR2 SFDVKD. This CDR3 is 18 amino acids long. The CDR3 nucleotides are TGTGCCACCAGTGATTCCCCACTAGCGGGGGGCGGACAAGAGACCCAGTACTTC. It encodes CATSDSPLAGGGQETQYF.

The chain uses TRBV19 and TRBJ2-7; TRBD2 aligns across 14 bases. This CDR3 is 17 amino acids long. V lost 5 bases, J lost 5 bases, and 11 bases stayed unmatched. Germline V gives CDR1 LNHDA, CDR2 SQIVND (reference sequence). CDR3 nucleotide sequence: TGTGCCAGTAGTGCGACTAGCGGGGGGGCCTATTTAGACGAGCAGTACTTC. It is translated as CASSATSGGAYLDEQYF.

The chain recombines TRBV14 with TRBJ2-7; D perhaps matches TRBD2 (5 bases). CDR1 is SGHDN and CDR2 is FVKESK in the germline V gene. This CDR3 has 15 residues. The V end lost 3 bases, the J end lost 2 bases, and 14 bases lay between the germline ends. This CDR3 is CASSHGLSGAYEQYF. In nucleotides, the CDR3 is TGTGCCAGCAGCCACGGACTGTCCGGTGCCTACGAGCAGTACTTC.

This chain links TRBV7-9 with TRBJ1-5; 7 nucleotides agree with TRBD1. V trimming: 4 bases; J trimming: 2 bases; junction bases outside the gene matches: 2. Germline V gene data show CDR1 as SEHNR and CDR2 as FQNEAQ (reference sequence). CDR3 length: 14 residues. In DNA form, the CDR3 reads TGTGCCAGCAGCTCTGACAGGGGCAATCAGCCCCAGCATTTT. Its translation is CASSSDRGNQPQHF.

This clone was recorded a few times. The CDR3 sequence: CASSHGQGDHEQYF. CDR3 DNA: TGTGCCAGCAGCCACGGACAGGGGGACCACGAGCAGTACTTC. The V and J genes are TRBV11-3 and TRBJ2-7; 10 bases match TRBD1. Germline CDR1 is SGHNT and CDR2 is YENEEA. V lost 5 bases and J lost 5; bases outside the gene matches: 6. The CDR3 loop spans 14 amino acids.

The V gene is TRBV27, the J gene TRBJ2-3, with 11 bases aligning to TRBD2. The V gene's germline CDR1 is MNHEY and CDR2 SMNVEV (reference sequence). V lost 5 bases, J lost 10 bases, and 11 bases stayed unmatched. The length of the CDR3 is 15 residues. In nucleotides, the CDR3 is TGTGCCAGCAGTGGATTAGCGGGGGGGCAGATCGCGCAGTATTTT. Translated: CASSGLAGGQIAQYF.

CDR3 nucleotide sequence: TGCGCCAGCAGCGGGGAGGGGTACGAGCAGTACTTC. Translating it yields CASSGEGYEQYF. The chain couples TRBV5-1 to TRBJ2-7; 7 bases agree with TRBD2. The germline V gene has CDR1 SGHRS and CDR2 YFSETQ. The CDR3 runs to 12 residues. V shed 4 bases, J shed 4 bases, and the junction held 2 bases outside the gene matches.

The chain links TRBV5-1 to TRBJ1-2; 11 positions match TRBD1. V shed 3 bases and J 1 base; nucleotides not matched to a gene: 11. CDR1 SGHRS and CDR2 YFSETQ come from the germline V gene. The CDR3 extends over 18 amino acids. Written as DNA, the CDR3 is TGCGCCAGCAGCTCGCGGACAGGGGGCGTCTCTTTTAACTATGGCTACACCTTC. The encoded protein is CASSSRTGGVSFNYGYTF. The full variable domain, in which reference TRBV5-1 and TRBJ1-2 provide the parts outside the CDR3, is KAGVTQTPRYLIKTRGQQVTLSCSPISGHRSVSWYQQTPGQGLQFLFEYFSETQRNKGNFPGRFSGRQFSNSRSEMNVSTLELGDSALYLCASSSRTGGVSFNYGYTFGSGTRLTVV.

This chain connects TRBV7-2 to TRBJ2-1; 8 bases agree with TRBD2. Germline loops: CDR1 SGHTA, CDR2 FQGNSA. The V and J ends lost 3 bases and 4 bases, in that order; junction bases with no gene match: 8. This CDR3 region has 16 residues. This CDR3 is CASSFLGGGRYNEQFF. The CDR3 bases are TGTGCCAGCAGCTTCCTCGGCGGGGGGCGTTACAATGAGCAGTTCTTC.

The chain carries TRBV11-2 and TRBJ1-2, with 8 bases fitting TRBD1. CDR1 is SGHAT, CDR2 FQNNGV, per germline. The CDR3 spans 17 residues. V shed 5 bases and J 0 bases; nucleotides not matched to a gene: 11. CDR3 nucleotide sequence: TGTGCCAGCAGCCCTAGGACAGGGCGCGTCGCTAACTATGGCTACACCTTC. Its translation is CASSPRTGRVANYGYTF.

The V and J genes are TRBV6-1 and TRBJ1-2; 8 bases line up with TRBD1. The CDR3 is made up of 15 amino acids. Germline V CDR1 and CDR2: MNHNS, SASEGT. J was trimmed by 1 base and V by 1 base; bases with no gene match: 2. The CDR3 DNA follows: TGTGCCAGCAGTGAAGACAGGGGGGGTAACTATGGCTACACCTTC. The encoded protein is CASSEDRGGNYGYTF.

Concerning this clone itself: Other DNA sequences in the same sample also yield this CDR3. This CDR3 is CASSQGAGEQYF. CDR3 coding DNA: TGCGCCAGCAGCCAGGGGGCAGGCGAGCAGTACTTC. The rearrangement links TRBV4-1 to TRBJ2-7; D may be TRBD1 (6 bases). The V gene lost 3 bases and the J gene lost 6 bases, with 9 bases spanning the gap. This CDR3 is built from 12 residues. CDR1 MGHRA and CDR2 YSYEKL come from the germline V gene.